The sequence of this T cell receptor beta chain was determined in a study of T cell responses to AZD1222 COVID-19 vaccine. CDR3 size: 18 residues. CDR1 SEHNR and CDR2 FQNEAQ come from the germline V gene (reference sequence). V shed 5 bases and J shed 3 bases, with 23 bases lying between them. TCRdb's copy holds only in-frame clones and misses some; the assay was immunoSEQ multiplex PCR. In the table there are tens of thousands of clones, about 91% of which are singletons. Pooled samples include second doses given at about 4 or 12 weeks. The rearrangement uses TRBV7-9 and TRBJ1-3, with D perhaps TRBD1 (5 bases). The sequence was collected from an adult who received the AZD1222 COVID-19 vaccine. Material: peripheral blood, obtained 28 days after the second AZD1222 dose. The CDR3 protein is CASSPGTALRVDGNTIYF. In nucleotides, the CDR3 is TGTGCCAGCAGCCCCGGGACGGCCCTTAGGGTGGATGGAAACACCATATATTTT.